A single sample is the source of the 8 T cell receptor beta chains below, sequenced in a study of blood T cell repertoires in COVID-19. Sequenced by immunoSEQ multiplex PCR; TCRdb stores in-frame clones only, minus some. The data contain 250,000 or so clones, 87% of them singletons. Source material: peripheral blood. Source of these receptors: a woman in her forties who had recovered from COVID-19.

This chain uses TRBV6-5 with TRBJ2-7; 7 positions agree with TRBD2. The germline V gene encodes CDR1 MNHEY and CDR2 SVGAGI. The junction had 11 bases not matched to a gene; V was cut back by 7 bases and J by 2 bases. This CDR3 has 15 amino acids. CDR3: CASTKAGEGPYEQYF. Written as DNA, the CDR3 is TGTGCCAGCACCAAGGCGGGAGAGGGACCCTACGAGCAGTACTTC.

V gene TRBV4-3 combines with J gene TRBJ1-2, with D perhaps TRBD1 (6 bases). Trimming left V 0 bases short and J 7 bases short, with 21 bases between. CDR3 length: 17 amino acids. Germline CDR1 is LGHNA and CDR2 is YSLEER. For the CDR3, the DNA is TGCGCCAGCAGCCAAGATCATGGGGGCCAACGGGTCTCTGGCTACACCTTC. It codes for CASSQDHGGQRVSGYTF.

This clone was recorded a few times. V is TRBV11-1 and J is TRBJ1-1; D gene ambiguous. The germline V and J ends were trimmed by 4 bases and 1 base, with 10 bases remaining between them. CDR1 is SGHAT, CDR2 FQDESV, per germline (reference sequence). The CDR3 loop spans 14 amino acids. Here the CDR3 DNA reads TGTGCCAGCAGCTACTCTCTCGAGAACACTGAAGCTTTCTTT. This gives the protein CASSYSLENTEAFF.

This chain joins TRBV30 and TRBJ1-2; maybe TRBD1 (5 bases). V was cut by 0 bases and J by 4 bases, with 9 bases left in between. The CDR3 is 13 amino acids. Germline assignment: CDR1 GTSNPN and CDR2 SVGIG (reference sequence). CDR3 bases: TGTGCCTGGAGTGTACAGGTTTCCTATGGCTACACCTTC. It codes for CAWSVQVSYGYTF. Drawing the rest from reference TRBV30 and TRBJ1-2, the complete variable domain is SQTIHQWPATLVQPVGSPLSLECTVEGTSNPNLYWYRQAAGRGLQLLFYSVGIGQISSEVPQNLSASRPQDRQFILSSKKLLLSDSGFYLCAWSVQVSYGYTFGSGTRLTVV.

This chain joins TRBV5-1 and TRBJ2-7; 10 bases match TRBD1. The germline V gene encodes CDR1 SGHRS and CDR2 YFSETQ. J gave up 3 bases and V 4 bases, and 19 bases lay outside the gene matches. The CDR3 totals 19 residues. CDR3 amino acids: CASSTLPGQGLVVLYEQYF. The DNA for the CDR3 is TGCGCCAGCAGCACCCTACCGGGACAGGGGTTAGTAGTCCTCTACGAGCAGTACTTC.

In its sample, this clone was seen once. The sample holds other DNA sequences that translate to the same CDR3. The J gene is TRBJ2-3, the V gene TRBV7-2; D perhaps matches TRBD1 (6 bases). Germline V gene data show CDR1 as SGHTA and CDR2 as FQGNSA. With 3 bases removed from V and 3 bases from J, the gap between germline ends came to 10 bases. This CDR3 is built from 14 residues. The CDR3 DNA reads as TGTGCCAGCAGCTTTGGTCAGGGGACAGATACGCAGTATTTT. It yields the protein CASSFGQGTDTQYF. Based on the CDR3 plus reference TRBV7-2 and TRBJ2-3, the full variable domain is GAGVSQSPSNKVTEKGKDVELRCDPISGHTALYWYRQSLGQGLEFLIYFQGNSAPDKSGLPSDRFSAERTGGSVSTLTIQRTQQEDSAVYLCASSFGQGTDTQYFGPGTRLTVL.

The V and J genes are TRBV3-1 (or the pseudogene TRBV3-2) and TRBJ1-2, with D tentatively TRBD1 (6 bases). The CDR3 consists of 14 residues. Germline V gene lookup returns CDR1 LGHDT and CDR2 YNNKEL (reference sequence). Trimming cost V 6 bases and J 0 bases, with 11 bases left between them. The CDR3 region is CASSTGISNYGYTF. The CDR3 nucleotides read TGTGCCAGCAGTACAGGGATCTCTAACTATGGCTACACCTTC.

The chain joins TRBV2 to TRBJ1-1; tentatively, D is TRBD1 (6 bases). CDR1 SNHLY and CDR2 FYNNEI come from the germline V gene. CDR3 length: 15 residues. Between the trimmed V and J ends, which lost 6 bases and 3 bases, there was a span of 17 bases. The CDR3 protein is CASRRGGPIDTEAFF. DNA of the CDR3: TGTGCCAGCAGGAGGGGGGGCCCGATCGACACTGAAGCTTTCTTT.